The 31 T cell receptor beta chains below come from one sample, sequenced in a study of identical twins. TCRdb independently ran MiXCR on the 5' RACE reads; one entry per CDR3 protein. The data show roughly 1,500,000 distinct CDR3 sequences, around a third seen once. The specimen was cord blood. All receptors come from a newborn girl in good health.

This chain connects TRBV20-1 to TRBJ2-5, with D maybe TRBD1 (6 bases). Germline-derived CDR1 and CDR2 are DFQATT and SNEGSKA (reference sequence). Between the trimmed V and J ends, which lost 6 bases and 1 base, there was a span of 12 bases. The CDR3 runs 13 residues. CDR3 loop: CSAQKTGQETQYF. The DNA of the CDR3 is TGCAGTGCGCAGAAGACAGGCCAAGAGACCCAGTACTTC.

The chain joins TRBV10-3 to TRBJ1-1; D gene unclear. Trimming left V 0 bases short and J 1 base short, with 9 bases between. The CDR3 has 15 amino acids. The germline CDR1 and CDR2 sequences are ENHRY and SYGVKD. The CDR3 sequence: CAISESVHPNTEAFF. CDR3 nucleotides: TGTGCCATCAGTGAGTCTGTGCACCCGAACACTGAAGCTTTCTTT.

The chain joins TRBV4-2 to TRBJ1-5; D gene ambiguous. Germline V gene data show CDR1 as LGHNA and CDR2 as YNFKEQ. CDR3 size: 16 residues. Trimming removed 2 bases at V and 5 bases at J, with 16 bases between. Here the CDR3 reads CASSQRTADPDQPQHF. CDR3 sequence (DNA): TGTGCCAGCAGCCAACGGACGGCCGACCCGGATCAGCCCCAGCATTTT.

The chain couples TRBV20-1 to TRBJ2-5, with 12 bases matching TRBD2. The CDR3 extends over 16 amino acids. V dropped 3 bases and J dropped 1; count of bases not matched to a gene: 6. The V gene's germline CDR1 is DFQATT and CDR2 SNEGSKA (reference sequence). CDR3 in amino acids: CSASRLAGAFQETQYF. The CDR3 DNA is TGCAGTGCTAGTAGACTAGCGGGGGCGTTCCAAGAGACCCAGTACTTC.

This clonotype was seen a few times. V and J are TRBV28 and TRBJ1-6; tentative D call: TRBD1 (5 bases). CDR1 and CDR2 (germline): MDHEN, SYDVKM. This CDR3 contains 20 residues. V shed 5 bases and J shed 0 bases, with 23 bases lying between them. The CDR3 DNA reads as TGTGCCAGCAGTGTCGCACGTCGGGGACTCCGGAGCTCCTATAATTCACCCCTCCACTTT. Amino acid sequence: CASSVARRGLRSSYNSPLHF.

The J gene is TRBJ2-1, the V gene TRBV11-2, with 11 bases that match TRBD2. The J call may be wrong; the DNA end is better matched by TRBJ2-7. This CDR3 comprises 18 residues. Germline V gives CDR1 SGHAT, CDR2 FQNNGV. The CDR3, as DNA: TGTGCCAGCAGCTTCGGTGGACTAGCGGGTAGCTCCTACAATGAGCAGTACTTC. This translates into CASSFGGLAGSSYNEQYF.

In its sample, this clonotype was seen a few times. The J gene is TRBJ1-2, the V gene TRBV12-3 or TRBV12-4; the D is unclear. This CDR3 is 15 amino acids long. Trimming pared 4 bases from V and 2 bases from J, leaving 14 bases between. The CDR3 is CASSSSSAVNYGYTF. In nucleotides, the CDR3 is TGTGCCAGCAGTTCCTCCTCGGCTGTGAACTATGGCTACACCTTC.

The chain uses TRBV28 and TRBJ2-1; tentatively, D is TRBD2 (6 bases). The CDR3 has 15 amino acids. Germline CDR1 is MDHEN and CDR2 is SYDVKM. Trimming shortened V by 6 bases and J by 4 bases, and 16 bases separated the two germline ends. The CDR3 loop reads CASRPLAGLYNEQFF. The CDR3 bases are TGTGCCAGCAGGCCCTTGGCGGGATTGTACAATGAGCAGTTCTTC.

Comment on this clonotype: A much larger clone differs from this one at a single base, so this may be a read error. V and J are TRBV10-3 and TRBJ2-7, with a possible D match to TRBD2 (5 bases). The V gene's germline CDR1 is ENHRY and CDR2 SYGVKD. V was shortened by 10 bases and J by 2 bases, with 15 bases between the two germline ends. The CDR3 contains 13 residues. The CDR3 DNA reads TGTGCCACCACAGACGGGGATGCCTACGAGCAGTACTTC. Encoded protein: CATTDGDAYEQYF.

This clonotype appeared a few times. This sequence joins TRBV27 and TRBJ1-2; 7 bases are shared with TRBD1. J gave up 2 bases and V 3 bases, and 6 bases lay outside the gene matches. Per germline, CDR1 MNHEY and CDR2 SMNVEV (reference sequence). CDR3 length: 15 amino acids. CDR3 in amino acids: CASSLSRTGNYGYTF. In DNA, the CDR3 is TGTGCCAGCAGTTTGTCTCGGACAGGAAACTATGGCTACACCTTC.

This clonotype came up a few times. This chain joins TRBV3-1 and TRBJ2-4; D is ambiguous. The CDR3 totals 13 residues. Germline V gene lookup returns CDR1 LGHDT and CDR2 YNNKEL (reference sequence). Trimming shortened V by 1 base and J by 13 bases, and 14 bases separated the two germline ends. This chain's CDR3 is CASSQADWSEQYF. CDR3 DNA: TGTGCCAGCAGCCAAGCGGATTGGAGTGAGCAGTACTTC.

The chain links TRBV20-1 to TRBJ2-7; no definite D call. Germline V gene sequence: CDR1 DFQATT, CDR2 SNEGSKA (reference sequence). The CDR3 is 14 residues long. V was pared by 5 bases and J by 0 bases, with 14 bases between. CDR3 nucleotide sequence: TGCAGTGCTCCCAAGGGCCAAAGCTCCTACGAGCAGTACTTC. Encoded protein: CSAPKGQSSYEQYF.

The table lists this clonotype with a few counts. V and J are TRBV4-1 and TRBJ2-7; 8 bases are a match to TRBD1. The CDR3 has 14 residues. CDR1 MGHRA and CDR2 YSYEKL come from the germline V gene. V shed 4 bases and J 6 bases; nucleotides not matched to a gene: 8. The CDR3 nucleotides are TGCGCCAGCAGCCGTACAATTGGACAGGGCGAGCAGTACTTC. This codes for CASSRTIGQGEQYF.

V gene TRBV5-6 combines with J gene TRBJ2-5; 9 positions agree with TRBD1. The closer fit of TRBJ2-7 to the DNA end suggests the J call may be wrong. Germline V gene data show CDR1 as SGHDT and CDR2 as YYEEEE. The CDR3 totals 14 residues. As DNA, the CDR3 is TGTGCCAGCAGCTTGGACAGGGGGCATCGCGAGCAGTACTTC. It translates to CASSLDRGHREQYF.

The rearrangement uses TRBV15 and TRBJ2-1, with TRBD2 identical over 7 bases. The germline V gene has CDR1 LNHNV and CDR2 YYDKDF (reference sequence). The CDR3 consists of 16 residues. V shed 0 bases and J 4 bases; nucleotides not matched to a gene: 6. The CDR3 region is CATSRDGGRDYNEQFF. The CDR3 nucleotides read TGTGCCACCAGCAGAGATGGCGGGAGAGATTACAATGAGCAGTTCTTC.

The rearrangement joins TRBV20-1 to TRBJ2-7; D possibly matches TRBD1 or TRBD2 (5 bases each). The CDR3 consists of 13 residues. Germline lookup yields CDR1 DFQATT and CDR2 SNEGSKA (reference sequence). V was clipped by 6 bases and J by 2 bases, with 14 bases between them. CDR3 bases: TGCAGTGCGTATGGGACCTTCACCTACGAGCAGTACTTC. Translated: CSAYGTFTYEQYF.

V gene TRBV3-1 combines with J gene TRBJ1-2; 8 bases align to TRBD1. Germline CDR1 is LGHDT and CDR2 is YNNKEL (reference sequence). After removal of 3 bases from V and 1 base from J, the junction contained 4 bases not matched to a gene. The CDR3 loop spans 15 amino acids. CDR3 bases: TGTGCCAGCAGCCATGGCGGACAGGGTAACTATGGCTACACCTTC. Its protein is CASSHGGQGNYGYTF.

This clonotype was picked up a small number of times. The chain has TRBV29-1 and TRBJ1-5; tentatively, D is TRBD1 (5 bases). V shed 7 bases and J shed 5 bases, with 12 bases lying between them. Germline CDR1 SQVTM, CDR2 ANQGSEA. The CDR3 is made up of 12 amino acids. The CDR3 sequence is CSASGTDQPQHF. The CDR3 nucleotides read TGCAGCGCCTCCGGGACTGATCAGCCCCAGCATTTT.

This chain links TRBV6-5 with TRBJ2-5; 11 bases line up with TRBD2. Trimming removed 0 bases from V and 5 bases from J; junction bases left unmatched: 8. The CDR3 spans 17 residues. CDR1 and CDR2 from the germline V gene are MNHEY and SVGAGI. In DNA form, the CDR3 reads TGTGCCAGCAGTTACTCGAAGCTAGCGGGAGGATTCGAGACCCAGTACTTC. It codes for CASSYSKLAGGFETQYF.

The CDR3 region is CSAGRDWANNEQYF. Here the CDR3 DNA reads TGCAGTGCGGGCCGGGACTGGGCGAACAATGAGCAGTACTTC. This sequence joins TRBV20-1 and TRBJ2-5, with a possible D match to TRBD2 (6 bases). V shed 6 bases and J shed 11 bases, with 25 bases lying between them. Germline V lookup: CDR1 DFQATT, CDR2 SNEGSKA (reference sequence). This CDR3 has 14 residues.

The genes are TRBV10-3 and TRBJ2-5, with 9 bases that match TRBD2. CDR3 length: 16 amino acids. CDR1 is ENHRY and CDR2 is SYGVKD in the germline V gene. With 4 bases clipped from V and 5 bases from J, the junction kept 11 bases outside the gene matches. The CDR3 loop is CAISGFSGGPPETQYF. The CDR3 region has the DNA TGTGCCATCAGTGGATTTAGCGGGGGCCCCCCTGAGACCCAGTACTTC.

The chain joins TRBV29-1 to TRBJ2-3, with D perhaps TRBD1 or TRBD2 (6 bases each). This CDR3 has 13 amino acids. The V end was cut by 4 bases, the J end by 4 bases, with 12 bases between. Germline V gives CDR1 SQVTM, CDR2 ANQGSEA. This chain's CDR3 is CSVGKRGADTQYF. CDR3 sequence (DNA): TGCAGCGTTGGAAAGAGGGGGGCAGATACGCAGTATTTT.

Note on this clonotype: At one boundary the junction diverges from the germline segment, which might be a read error. V and J are TRBV6-5 and TRBJ2-5; D gene ambiguous. Per the germline V gene, CDR1 is MNHEY and CDR2 is SVGAGI. The CDR3 consists of 15 residues. This CDR3 reads CSSSYSPADQETQYF. CDR3 in DNA: TGTTCCAGCAGTTACTCTCCCGCAGACCAAGAGACCCAGTACTTC.

The chain links TRBV5-1 to TRBJ1-1, with TRBD1 identical over 9 bases. The CDR3 sequence is 14 residues long. Per the germline V gene, CDR1 is SGHRS and CDR2 is YFSETQ. The J segment lost 11 bases and the V segment lost 1 base, leaving 9 bases of the junction unmatched. The CDR3 DNA is TGCGCCAGCAGCTTGTCACCGGGACAGGGCATCGCTTTCTTT. It is translated as CASSLSPGQGIAFF.

V is TRBV11-2 and J is TRBJ1-1; 8 positions match TRBD1. The CDR3 contains 14 residues. From germline, CDR1 is SGHAT and CDR2 FQNNGV. The J segment lost 8 bases and the V segment lost 1 base, leaving 6 bases of the junction unmatched. As DNA, the CDR3 is TGTGCCAGCAGCTTAGTGACGGACAGGGCGGAAGCTTTCTTT. Protein product: CASSLVTDRAEAFF.

This clonotype appeared a few times. V usage is TRBV7-9 and J usage is TRBJ1-1, with D uncertain. Germline CDR1 and CDR2: SEHNR and FQNEAQ (reference sequence). The CDR3 loop spans 13 amino acids. Trimming pared 5 bases from V and 7 bases from J, leaving 14 bases between. CDR3 amino acids: CASSHGSSNEAFF. In DNA form, the CDR3 reads TGTGCCAGCAGCCACGGCAGCTCGAATGAAGCTTTCTTT.

In the case of this clonotype: The junction differs from germline at one of its ends, possibly a read error. This chain joins TRBV7-9 and TRBJ2-1; a possible D gene is TRBD1 (5 bases). The CDR3 runs 14 residues. Germline loops: CDR1 SEHNR, CDR2 FQNEAQ (reference sequence). In DNA, the CDR3 is TGTGTCAGCAGCGCAGGGTCAGCAAACAATGAGCAGTTCTTC. Protein sequence: CVSSAGSANNEQFF.

This clonotype was counted a few times. The V call is TRBV12-3 or TRBV12-4, the J call TRBJ2-5; the match to TRBD2 covers 10 bases. V dropped 5 bases and J dropped 11; count of bases not matched to a gene: 17. The CDR3 has 16 residues. CDR3 sequence reads: CASSPKGLAYPNEQYF. The CDR3 DNA reads as TGTGCCAGCAGTCCCAAGGGACTAGCGTATCCCAATGAGCAGTACTTC.

The rearrangement links TRBV2 to TRBJ1-5; D perhaps matches TRBD1 (5 bases). Trimming stripped 1 base from V and 7 bases from J, with 11 bases between. Germline V gene sequence: CDR1 SNHLY, CDR2 FYNNEI. This CDR3 comprises 14 residues. The CDR3 DNA is TGTGCCAGCAGTGAAGGCGCAGGGAGCCAGCCCCAGCATTTT. Translation gives CASSEGAGSQPQHF. Supplemented by reference TRBV2 and TRBJ1-5, the full variable domain reads EPEVTQTPSHQVTQMGQEVILRCVPISNHLYFYWYRQILGQKVEFLVSFYNNEISEKSEIFDDQFSVERPDGSNFTLKIRSTKLEDSAMYFCASSEGAGSQPQHFGDGTRLSIL.

As regards this clonotype: This may be a read error, as it is one base from a much larger clone. This chain uses TRBV5-1 with TRBJ2-7; perhaps TRBD1 as D (5 bases). Germline loops: CDR1 SGHRS, CDR2 YFSETQ. Trimming took off 0 bases at V and 7 bases at J, with 17 bases between the two ends. The CDR3 length is 15 residues. The CDR3: CASSLEARALNEQYF. CDR3 coding DNA: TGCGCCAGCAGCTTGGAGGCCAGGGCCCTCAATGAGCAGTACTTC.

This chain uses TRBV29-1 with TRBJ1-1, with a tentative D call TRBD1 (6 bases). Trimming took 7 bases from V and 2 from J, leaving 17 bases between them. The V gene's germline CDR1 is SQVTM and CDR2 ANQGSEA. The CDR3 has 14 amino acids. This CDR3 reads CSAEGGGPNTEAFF. CDR3 sequence (DNA): TGCAGCGCCGAAGGGGGGGGCCCTAACACTGAAGCTTTCTTT.